This passage covers 8 T cell receptor beta chains from one sample sequenced in a study of T cells in Graves' hyperthyroidism and ophthalmopathy. From RNA transcripts, TCR beta CDR3 regions were amplified. The primer set for the first-round RT-PCR of the TCR CDR3 was HTBI. TCRdb recomputed calls from the multiplex PCR reads with MiXCR, one row per CDR3 protein. The data contain approximately 400,000 distinct CDR3 sequences, approximately 14% of them seen just once; the ten biggest clones take up less than 15%. Material: blood. All receptors derive from a woman under 30 with Graves' hyperthyroidism.

This clonotype was counted many times. V gene TRBV3-1 combines with J gene TRBJ2-7, with D possibly being TRBD1 or TRBD2 (5 bases each). The germline CDR1 and CDR2 sequences are LGHDT and YNNKEL (reference sequence). The CDR3 totals 15 residues. Trimming shortened V by 4 bases and J by 0 bases, and 13 bases separated the two germline ends. The CDR3: CASSLGLQGSYEQYF. In DNA, the CDR3 is TGTGCCAGCAGCCTTGGACTTCAGGGCTCCTACGAGCAGTACTTC.

This clonotype was observed many times. DNA of the CDR3: TGTGCCAGCAGCCCCCAGGGGCGGGGGTTCATCAATGAGCAGTTCTTC. It specifies CASSPQGRGFINEQFF. This chain joins TRBV11-2 and TRBJ2-1; a weak D match, TRBD2 (7 bases). Germline V lookup: CDR1 SGHAT, CDR2 FQNNGV. CDR3 length equals 16 residues. V was trimmed by 5 bases and J by 6 bases, leaving 20 bases between them.

This clonotype has a count of ten or more. The chain is built from TRBV12-3 or TRBV12-4 and TRBJ2-3; D is perhaps TRBD2 (5 bases). The CDR3 spans 15 residues. Between the trimmed V and J ends, which lost 4 bases and 2 bases, there was a span of 13 bases. The CDR3 nucleotides are TGTGCCAGCAGTTGGCGATGGGAGAACACAGATACGCAGTATTTT. This sequence encodes CASSWRWENTDTQYF.

This clonotype was recorded a few times. J is TRBJ1-2 and V is TRBV2; D unresolved. Between the trimmed V and J ends, which lost 8 bases and 2 bases, there was a span of 15 bases. Germline CDR1 is SNHLY and CDR2 is FYNNEI. This CDR3 comprises 14 residues. CDR3 residues: CASFGQMLNYGYTF. CDR3 bases: TGTGCCAGCTTTGGGCAGATGTTGAACTATGGCTACACCTTC.

This clonotype was counted only a few times. The CDR3 ends on some other residue instead of the conserved phenylalanine or tryptophan, so this is likely a read error. The genes are TRBV2 and TRBJ2-7; 8 bases line up with TRBD1. The CDR3 consists of 13 residues. Germline V CDR1 and CDR2: SNHLY, FYNNEI. Germline trimming cut 8 bases from V and 4 bases from J; bases unmatched to any gene: 7. The CDR3 DNA sequence: TGTGCCAGCGCTGGGGACAGGCTTTACGAGCAGTACCTC. Translated: CASAGDRLYEQYL.

This clonotype has ten or more counts. The chain joins TRBV7-9 to TRBJ2-5; D call uncertain. CDR1 is SEHNR and CDR2 is FQNEAQ in the germline V gene (reference sequence). There are 13 residues in the CDR3. The V and J ends lost 1 base and 5 bases respectively, with 8 bases between them. The DNA of the CDR3 is TGTGCCAGCAGCTTAGGCAATCTCGAGACCCAGTACTTC. It codes for CASSLGNLETQYF.

This clonotype was detected only a few times. The rearrangement links TRBV9 to TRBJ2-1; 15 bases line up with TRBD2. Germline CDR1 reads SGDLS; CDR2 reads YYNGEE. The CDR3 is 15 amino acids. The J segment lost 7 bases and the V segment lost 8 bases, leaving 7 bases of the junction unmatched. CDR3 sequence (DNA): TGTGCCAGTGGGACTAGCGGGAGGAGGGGGAATGAGCAGTTCTTC. Protein product: CASGTSGRRGNEQFF.

The rearrangement uses TRBV3-1 and TRBJ2-3; 10 nucleotides match TRBD2. This CDR3 spans 17 amino acids. The germline V gene has CDR1 LGHDT and CDR2 YNNKEL (reference sequence). V trimming: 4 bases; J trimming: 4 bases; junction bases outside the gene matches: 11. CDR3 residues: CASSLLPPSGSPDTQYF. CDR3 in DNA: TGTGCCAGCAGCCTACTCCCCCCTAGCGGGAGCCCAGATACGCAGTATTTT.